This TCR beta chain was observed in a study of blood T cell repertoires in COVID-19. Study information: Samples of COVID-19 (acute and convalescent) were obtained from the United States, Italy and Spain. Sample material is recorded as cDNA or gDNA derived from T cells, B-cell-depleted T cells, or PBMCs.

The CDR3 is 15 amino acids. Trimming cost V 6 bases and J 3 bases, with 17 bases left between them. Germline assignment: CDR1 LNHDA and CDR2 SQIVND (reference sequence). As originally analysed: From reference gene primer amplification, estimates of nucleated cell counts were derived. This table comes from immunoSEQ multiplex PCR, and its TCRdb copy is limited to in-frame clones, with some not included. From that table come the V and J calls and clone size; the DNA was used to work out D and trimming. The sample yields about 150,000 clones, roughly 80% seen once. The TCR comes from a man at least 80 years old with acute or convalescent COVID-19. V usage is TRBV19 and J usage is TRBJ1-2, with D possibly matching TRBD1 (6 bases). Sequenced: peripheral blood. DNA for the CDR3: TGTGCCAGTAGGCGCTCAGGGGAAAAAGACTATGGCTACACCTTC. Its translation is CASRRSGEKDYGYTF.